A selection of T cell receptor beta chains follows, all from one sample in a study of control samples from healthy donors and cancer patients. The data were produced by immunoSEQ multiplex PCR, yet TCRdb's version contains in-frame clones alone and is incomplete. The sample has 5,500 to 7,500 clones, around 72% seen once; the top ten hold 7% to 8%. Sequencing was performed on formalin-fixed, paraffin-embedded tissue. These receptors all stem from a male donor with melanoma. The CDR3 runs from the conserved cysteine through the conserved F or W. Fields, in order: CDR3 protein, CDR3 DNA, clone size, V gene, D gene, J gene. D genes are given only for firm matches. Where a row states a size, it is once, few, many or the class of an expanded clone; other rows omit it.

CASSLGTSGIYNEQFF	TGTGCCAGCAGCTTAGGGACTAGCGGGATTTACAATGAGCAGTTCTTC	.	TRBV11-3	TRBD2	TRBJ2-1
CASSLGAYSGNTIYF	TGTGCCAGTAGTTTAGGTGCCTACTCTGGAAACACCATATATTTT	.	TRBV19	.	TRBJ1-3
CASSLKLGQLGNTIYF	TGTGCCAGCAGCTTAAAACTTGGACAACTTGGAAACACCATATATTTT	.	TRBV7-6	.	TRBJ1-3
CASSLRSGGSLQETQYF	TGCGCCAGCAGCTTGAGGTCGGGGGGAAGCCTCCAGGAGACCCAGTACTTC	.	TRBV5-1	TRBD2	TRBJ2-5
CASRVGGPVDEQFF	TGTGCCAGCAGGGTGGGGGGGCCCGTGGATGAGCAGTTCTTC	.	TRBV6-5	.	TRBJ2-1
CASSLYRGEKLFF	TGTGCCAGCAGTCTCTATAGAGGTGAAAAACTGTTTTTT	large	TRBV12-3/TRBV12-4	.	TRBJ1-4
CASSQTGVTRGYTF	TGTGCCAGCAGCCAGACAGGGGTCACGAGAGGCTACACCTTC	few	TRBV14	TRBD1	TRBJ1-2
CASTLSRTGSGDEQFF	TGTGCCAGCACTCTATCGAGGACAGGGAGTGGCGATGAGCAGTTCTTC	.	TRBV28	TRBD1	TRBJ2-1
CASSIRIGPDTQYF	TGTGCCAGTAGTATAAGGATCGGGCCAGATACGCAGTATTTT	.	TRBV19	.	TRBJ2-3
CASSHRASYTKETQYF	TGTGCCAGCAGCCACCGGGCGAGTTACACTAAAGAGACCCAGTACTTC	.	TRBV14	.	TRBJ2-5
CATSDPSDRNTGELFF	TGTGCCACCAGTGATCCCTCGGACAGGAACACCGGGGAGCTGTTTTTT	.	TRBV24-1	.	TRBJ2-2
CASRGQPRSYEQYF	TGTGCCAGCAGGGGACAGCCTCGCTCCTACGAGCAGTACTTC	few	TRBV27	TRBD1	TRBJ2-7
CASSPGQIMETQYF	TGCGCCAGCAGCCCCGGACAGATTATGGAGACCCAGTACTTC	.	TRBV5-1	.	TRBJ2-5
CSVASDNNEQFF	TGCAGCGTTGCGTCCGACAACAATGAGCAGTTCTTC	few	TRBV29-1	.	TRBJ2-1
CASSYGSGGTYEQYF	TGTGCCAGCAGTTACGGATCAGGGGGTACCTACGAGCAGTACTTC	.	TRBV6-5	TRBD1	TRBJ2-7
CASDRGMGGANTGELFF	TGCGCCAGCGACAGAGGTATGGGGGGCGCGAACACCGGGGAGCTGTTTTTT	.	TRBV5-1	.	TRBJ2-2
CASSSRGSGSYNEQFF	TGTGCCAGCAGCTCCCGCGGGAGCGGGAGCTACAATGAGCAGTTCTTC	.	TRBV11-3	TRBD2	TRBJ2-1
CAKGSDKGQKGQPQHF	TGTGCCAAGGGGAGTGATAAAGGACAGAAGGGACAGCCCCAGCATTTT	.	TRBV27	.	TRBJ1-5
CASSVTRGGWGEKLFF	TGTGCCAGCAGCGTTACCCGGGGCGGATGGGGAGAAAAACTGTTTTTT	.	TRBV7-3	.	TRBJ1-4
CASSSGDSSYEQYF	TGTGCCAGCAGTTCCGGAGACAGCTCCTACGAGCAGTACTTC	.	TRBV28	.	TRBJ2-7
CASSLVEVGTEAFF	TGTGCCAGCAGCTTGGTGGAGGTTGGCACTGAAGCTTTCTTT	once	TRBV5-8	.	TRBJ1-1
CASSPVPPGRTLSYNEQFF	TGTGCCAGCTCACCCGTCCCTCCGGGGCGGACCCTCTCCTACAATGAGCAGTTCTTC	.	TRBV18	.	TRBJ2-1